This T cell receptor beta chain was identified in a study of molecular identifiers for immune sequencing clone quantification (dated by TCRdb to 2016 to 2018). With respect to the entire study: For a replicate experiment, RNA from roughly 20,000 or 100,000 naive CD8 T cells was divided into five aliquots, and four of the five aliquots were sequenced. This methods study used CD8 T cells to benchmark TCR RNA copy counting and molecular-identifier clustering-based TCR repertoire sequencing (MIDCIRS). Findings and caveats that apply to the study as a whole: A single cell's worth of spiked-in Jurkat TCR RNA was reported detectable even among approximately 930,000 naive CD8 T cells. In CMV-specific effector cells, clones with more than 20 RNA copies accounted for over 97% of molecules, whereas in naive cells such clones accounted for under 1%. The sizes of highly expanded clones could end up underestimated when identical TCR molecules share a barcode. Without barcode sub-clustering, chimeric consensus sequences inflated TCR diversity; chimeras reached as high as 47%. The naive libraries included spiked-in Jurkat TCR RNA (around 9 copies' worth), and this Jurkat TCR RNA is not part of the donor repertoire. Roughly 2.8 recovered TCR RNA copies per cell were obtained by modeling, versus approximately 9 by digital PCR, implying a capture efficiency of 30% to 35%.

Measured from the cysteine to the phenylalanine, the CDR3 is 15 residues long. Only the CDR3 DNA stays, 45 bases, in frame from base 1. V has 3 bases trimmed and J has 3 bases trimmed; junction bases matching no gene number 8. CDR1 and CDR2 are read off the germline V gene (reference sequence) as LGHDT and YNNKEL. This clonotype was picked up many times. It lacks a known antigen. No quality values exist for individual bases; no much larger clone is one base distant. The library was produced with PCR. For sequencing, an Illumina HiSeq 4000 was employed. Preparation of bulk TCR libraries followed a previously described approach, with the TCR primers listed in Table S5. Purification of total RNA was performed with the Qiagen AllPrep DNA/RNA kit. Before analysis, reads from multiple sequencing runs of the same library were pooled. The study's processing was this. Only reads with exact TCR constant sequence were kept, trimmed to 150 nt, and grouped by their 12-nt molecular barcodes. Reads in each barcode group were sub-clustered using a 15% Levenshtein threshold, and a quality-weighted consensus sequence was built for each RNA molecule. Non-functional sequences were discarded, and so were lower-count sequences lying one edit away from another sequence. On the basis of fitting two negative binomial distributions, barcode sub-clusters with fewer than 20% of the maximum read count were discarded. The public sequencing data were trimmed at Q25 with fastp and processed into clonotypes with MiXCR by TCRdb, which kept only in-frame beta chains. Rows with a matching CDR3 protein are joined into one entry that keeps the most common DNA and genes. TCRdb, not the authors, supplied the V and J calls. For this sample the table gives tens of thousands of distinct CDR3 sequences, of which 15% to 20% were detected only once. In total, the top ten clones hold about 1.5% of the sample.

Libraries of naive CD8 T cells were built from around 20,000 to 1,000,000 sorted cells, with 10%, 30% or 50% of the purified RNA used. Naive CD8 T cells were FACS-sorted as CD8+CD4-CCR7+CD45RA+ on a BD FACSAria II into RLT Plus buffer. To test detection sensitivity, Jurkat RNA equal to ten TCR copies was added to samples of roughly 17,000-1,100,000 naive CD8 T cells. CD8 T cells were enriched with RosetteSep CD8+ T Cell Enrichment Cocktail and Ficoll-Paque, followed by ACK red cell lysis. Sequenced sample: naive CD8+ T cells from blood, with Jurkat cell RNA spiked in. The cell subset or site label on this specimen signifies: FACS-sorted CD8+CD4-CCR7+CD45RA+ naive T cells. The V and J segments used are TRBV3-1 and TRBJ2-7; TRBD2 aligns with 7 central bases. The origin of this receptor is a human donor in good health. Some libraries in this study had Jurkat cell RNA spiked in. The DNA sequence is given as TGTGCCAGCAGCCATCATAGTAGCGGGTACTACGAGCAGTACTTC. The translation is CASSHHSSGYYEQYF.